The rows below give T cell receptor beta chains drawn from one sample of a study of shared clonotypes between healthy human individuals. TCRdb's copy holds only in-frame clones and misses some; the assay was immunoSEQ multiplex PCR. The table shows about 380,000 clones, with about 96% occurring only once. Material for sequencing was memory CD8+ T cells sorted from blood. All receptors derive from a man aged 25-45 years in good health. Each CDR3 is given with its conserved first and last residue. A D gene is named only where the DNA matches it firmly. The size of a clone is reported for some rows only, either as once, few or many, or as a class for expanded clones.

TRBV7-9	TRBJ2-7	NA	NA	CASRIDTGGEQYF	TGTGCCAGCAGAATAGACACGGGTGGCGAGCAGTACTTC
TRBV10-3	TRBJ1-2	NA	TRBD1	CAISGPTKDRIRLGGYTF	TGTGCCATCAGCGGACCTACTAAGGACAGGATTCGGTTGGGTGGCTACACCTTC
TRBV10-3	TRBJ2-1	NA	NA	CAISEVPPFEDNEQFF	TGTGCCATCAGTGAGGTCCCACCGTTTGAGGACAATGAGCAGTTCTTC
TRBV28	TRBJ1-3	NA	TRBD1	CASSFALTGGSGNTIYF	TGTGCCAGCAGTTTCGCCCTTACAGGGGGCTCTGGAAACACCATATATTTT
TRBV12-5	TRBJ1-2	NA	NA	CASGFWGNYGYTF	TGTGCTAGTGGTTTCTGGGGTAACTATGGCTACACCTTC
TRBV13	TRBJ2-2	NA	NA	CASSLGVDTGELFF	TGTGCCAGCAGCTTAGGCGTGGACACCGGGGAGCTGTTTTTT
TRBV11-2	TRBJ2-7	NA	TRBD2	CASSLAGGPEQYF	TGTGCCAGCAGCTTAGCGGGAGGGCCCGAGCAGTACTTC
TRBV6-5	TRBJ2-7	NA	NA	CASSYAQGVNEQYF	TGTGCCAGCAGTTACGCACAGGGAGTCAACGAGCAGTACTTC
TRBV5-1	TRBJ2-5	NA	TRBD1	CASSLPQGAQETQYF	TGCGCCAGCAGCCTACCTCAGGGGGCCCAAGAGACCCAGTACTTC
TRBV4-1	TRBJ2-7	once	TRBD2	CASSPLAGPSYEQYF	TGCGCCAGCAGCCCACTAGCGGGCCCCTCCTACGAGCAGTACTTC
TRBV11-1	TRBJ2-5	NA	NA	CASSFTVPHQAQYF	TGTGCCAGCAGCTTTACAGTACCTCACCAGGCCCAGTACTTC
TRBV11-1	TRBJ2-3	NA	TRBD2	CASSLESGRSDTQYF	TGTGCCAGCAGCTTAGAAAGCGGGAGAAGTGATACGCAGTATTTT
TRBV28	TRBJ2-5	NA	NA	CASSTGQETQYF	TGTGCCAGCAGCACAGGGCAAGAGACCCAGTACTTC
TRBV7-2	TRBJ2-1	NA	TRBD2	CASSLSASGYNEQFF	TGTGCCAGCAGCTTATCAGCTAGCGGGTACAATGAGCAGTTCTTC
TRBV18	TRBJ2-2	once	NA	CASSPLASGELFF	TGTGCCAGCTCACCATTAGCATCCGGGGAGCTGTTTTTT
TRBV14	TRBJ1-1	NA	TRBD1	CASSPWRPQGGNTEAFF	TGTGCCAGCAGCCCGTGGCGTCCACAGGGGGGGAACACTGAAGCTTTCTTT
TRBV7-2	TRBJ1-1	NA	NA	CASSLVSSQNTEAFF	TGTGCCAGCAGCTTAGTATCCAGCCAGAACACTGAAGCTTTCTTT
TRBV7-3	TRBJ2-7	NA	NA	CASSLYDRHADLEQYF	TGTGCCAGCAGCTTATATGACAGGCACGCGGACCTCGAGCAGTACTTC
TRBV7-6	TRBJ1-1	NA	NA	CASSAQGLRTEAFF	TGTGCCAGCAGCGCACAGGGTTTAAGGACTGAAGCTTTCTTT
TRBV7-9	TRBJ2-5	NA	TRBD1	CASSLGQDRETQYF	TGTGCCAGCAGCTTGGGACAGGACCGAGAGACCCAGTACTTC
TRBV2	TRBJ1-1	NA	NA	CASSARLWNTEAFF	TGTGCCAGCAGTGCCCGGTTGTGGAACACTGAAGCTTTCTTT
TRBV11-2	TRBJ2-5	NA	TRBD2	CASSLSRGVSETQYF	TGTGCCAGCAGCTTATCCCGGGGGGTCTCAGAGACCCAGTACTTC
TRBV5-5	TRBJ2-7	NA	TRBD2	CASSLVSGSDGQYF	TGTGCCAGCAGCTTGGTCAGCGGGAGCGACGGGCAGTACTTC
TRBV9	TRBJ2-5	NA	NA	CASSVDSGTRETQYF	TGTGCCAGCAGCGTAGATTCCGGGACGCGAGAGACCCAGTACTTC
TRBV10-2	TRBJ2-1	few	NA	CASSESWEQFF	TGCGCCAGCAGTGAGTCTTGGGAGCAGTTCTTC
TRBV9	TRBJ2-1	few	TRBD2	CASSVGTSGYNEQFF	TGTGCCAGCAGCGTAGGGACTAGCGGGTACAATGAGCAGTTCTTC
TRBV5-1	TRBJ1-2	NA	TRBD1	CASSLEGRGPGYTF	TGCGCCAGCAGCTTGGAGGGCAGGGGGCCTGGCTACACCTTC
TRBV28	TRBJ1-2	NA	NA	CASSLWSRDGYTF	TGTGCCAGCAGTTTATGGTCCCGGGATGGCTACACCTTC
TRBV10-1	TRBJ2-7	NA	NA	CASSESSYRASEQYF	TGCGCCAGCAGTGAGTCATCGTACAGGGCCTCCGAGCAGTACTTC
TRBV27	TRBJ2-1	NA	NA	CASSLFRGLNNEQFF	TGTGCCAGCAGTTTATTCCGGGGGCTAAACAATGAGCAGTTCTTC
TRBV4-1	TRBJ2-4	NA	NA	CASSQVGGLAKNIQYF	TGCGCCAGCAGCCAAGTCGGGGGATTAGCCAAAAACATTCAGTACTTC
TRBV6-4	TRBJ2-5	NA	TRBD2	CASKTGTSGTSDPPETQYF	TGTGCCAGCAAAACCGGGACTAGCGGGACATCCGACCCCCCCGAGACCCAGTACTTC
TRBV5-5	TRBJ1-5	NA	NA	CASSLYRDSNQPQHF	TGTGCCAGCAGCTTGTACAGGGATAGCAATCAGCCCCAGCATTTT
TRBV5-4	TRBJ2-3	NA	TRBD2	CASSAAGAGGTDTQYF	TGTGCCAGCAGCGCAGCGGGAGCGGGAGGCACAGATACGCAGTATTTT
TRBV5-6	TRBJ1-6	NA	NA	CASSLAPPSPLHF	TGTGCCAGCAGCTTGGCTCCTCCTTCACCCCTCCACTTT
TRBV5-1	TRBJ1-2	NA	NA	CASSLLPGSYGYTF	TGCGCCAGCAGCTTGCTCCCAGGGAGCTATGGCTACACCTTC
TRBV28	TRBJ2-4	NA	NA	CASRSGRLKNIQYF	TGTGCCAGCAGGTCCGGCCGCCTCAAAAACATTCAGTACTTC
TRBV5-1	TRBJ2-5	NA	TRBD1	CASSLAVQGASETQYF	TGCGCCAGCAGCTTGGCCGTGCAGGGGGCTTCAGAGACCCAGTACTTC
TRBV28	TRBJ1-5	NA	NA	CASSLFQGWQPQHF	TGTGCCAGCAGTTTATTTCAGGGTTGGCAGCCCCAGCATTTT
TRBV5-1	TRBJ2-3	once	NA	CARRRDTQYF	TGCGCCCGACGGAGGGATACGCAGTATTTT
TRBV6-1	TRBJ2-6	NA	TRBD1	CASSEKTGAAGANVLTF	TGTGCCAGCAGTGAAAAGACAGGGGCAGCTGGGGCCAACGTCCTGACTTTC
TRBV27	TRBJ2-1	once	TRBD1	CASSRRTGNEQFF	TGTGCCAGCAGCAGGCGGACAGGGAATGAGCAGTTCTTC
TRBV28	TRBJ1-2	once	NA	CASSEDDTYGYTF	TGTGCCAGCAGTGAGGACGACACCTATGGCTACACCTTC
TRBV28	TRBJ2-7	NA	NA	CASNLGVRGGSASYEQYF	TGTGCCAGCAACCTCGGGGTTCGCGGCGGATCAGCCTCCTACGAGCAGTACTTC
TRBV11-2	TRBJ2-7	NA	NA	CASSPTVGVPYEQYF	TGTGCCAGCAGTCCAACTGTCGGGGTCCCTTACGAGCAGTACTTC
TRBV27	TRBJ2-5	NA	NA	CASSSGGVAEETQYF	TGTGCCAGCTCCTCGGGCGGGGTGGCGGAAGAGACCCAGTACTTC
TRBV4-1	TRBJ2-2	NA	NA	CASSQERRTYEGELFF	TGCGCCAGCAGCCAAGAGAGGAGGACGTACGAAGGGGAGCTGTTTTTT
TRBV28	TRBJ2-7	NA	TRBD2	CASSFRGRLGEQYF	TGTGCCAGCAGTTTCCGCGGGAGGTTAGGCGAGCAGTACTTC
TRBV10-3	TRBJ2-3	NA	TRBD2	CAISVASGRTDTQYF	TGTGCCATCAGTGTGGCTAGCGGGAGAACAGATACGCAGTATTTT
TRBV10-3	TRBJ2-7	NA	NA	CAIRGGGSGSYEQYF	TGTGCCATCAGGGGGGGCGGGAGTGGGTCCTACGAGCAGTACTTC
TRBV5-1	TRBJ2-1	NA	NA	CASSLGGIDNEQFF	TGCGCCAGCAGCTTGGGGGGGATCGACAATGAGCAGTTCTTC
TRBV2	TRBJ1-4	once	NA	CASSDGAANEKLFF	TGTGCCAGCAGTGATGGGGCAGCAAATGAAAAACTGTTTTTT
TRBV5-1	TRBJ2-7	NA	NA	CASSLEQNYEQYF	TGCGCCAGCAGCTTGGAGCAGAACTACGAGCAGTACTTC
TRBV5-4	TRBJ1-4	NA	NA	CASSARGGEGEKLFF	TGTGCCAGCAGCGCCCGGGGGGGCGAGGGGGAAAAACTGTTTTTT